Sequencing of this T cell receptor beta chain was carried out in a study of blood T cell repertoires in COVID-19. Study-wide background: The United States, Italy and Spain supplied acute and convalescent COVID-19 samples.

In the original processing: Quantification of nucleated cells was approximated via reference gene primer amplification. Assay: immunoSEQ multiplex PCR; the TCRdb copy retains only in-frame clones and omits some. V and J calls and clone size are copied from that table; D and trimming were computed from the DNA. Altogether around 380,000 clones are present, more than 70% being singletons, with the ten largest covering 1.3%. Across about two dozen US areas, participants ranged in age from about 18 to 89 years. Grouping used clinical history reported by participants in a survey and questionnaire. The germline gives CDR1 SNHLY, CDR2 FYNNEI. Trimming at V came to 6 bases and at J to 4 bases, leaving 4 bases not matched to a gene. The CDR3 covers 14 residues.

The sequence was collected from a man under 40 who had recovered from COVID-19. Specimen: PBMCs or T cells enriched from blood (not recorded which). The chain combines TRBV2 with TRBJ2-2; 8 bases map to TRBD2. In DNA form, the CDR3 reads TGTGCCAGCAGACTAGCGGCGACCACCGGGGAGCTGTTTTTT. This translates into CASRLAATTGELFF.